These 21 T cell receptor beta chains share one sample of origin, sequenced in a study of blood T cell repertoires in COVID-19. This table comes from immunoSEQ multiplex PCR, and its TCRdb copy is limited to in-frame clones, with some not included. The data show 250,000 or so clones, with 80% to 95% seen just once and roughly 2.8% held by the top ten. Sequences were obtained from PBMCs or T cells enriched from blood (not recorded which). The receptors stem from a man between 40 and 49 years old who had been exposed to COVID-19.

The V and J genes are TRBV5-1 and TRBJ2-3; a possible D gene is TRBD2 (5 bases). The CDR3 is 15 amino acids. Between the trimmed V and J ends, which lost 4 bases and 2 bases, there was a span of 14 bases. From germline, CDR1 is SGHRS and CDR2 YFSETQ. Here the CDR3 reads CASSLRGSLTDTQYF. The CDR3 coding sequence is TGCGCCAGCAGCCTGCGAGGGTCCCTCACAGATACGCAGTATTTT.

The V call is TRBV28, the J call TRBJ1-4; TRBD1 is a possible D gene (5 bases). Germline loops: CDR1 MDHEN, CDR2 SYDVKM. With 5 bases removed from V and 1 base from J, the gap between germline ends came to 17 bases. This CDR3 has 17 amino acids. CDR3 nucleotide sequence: TGTGCCAGCAGTCCTCTACGGGACTCTCAAACTAATGAAAAACTGTTTTTT. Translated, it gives CASSPLRDSQTNEKLFF.

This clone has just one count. CDR3 sequence: CASRGTGKYEQYF. In DNA, the CDR3 is TGTGCCAGCCGGGGGACAGGGAAGTACGAGCAGTACTTC. The chain carries TRBV28 and TRBJ2-7, with 9 bases that match TRBD1. The V segment lost 8 bases and the J segment 4 bases; nucleotides outside the gene matches: 6. This CDR3 comprises 13 residues. Germline CDR1 is MDHEN and CDR2 is SYDVKM.

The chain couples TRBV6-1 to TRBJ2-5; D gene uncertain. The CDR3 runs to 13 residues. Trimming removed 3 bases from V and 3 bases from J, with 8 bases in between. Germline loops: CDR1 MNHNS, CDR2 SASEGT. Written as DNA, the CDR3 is TGTGCCAGCAGTGAGTGGCAAGAAGAGACCCAGTACTTC. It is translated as CASSEWQEETQYF.

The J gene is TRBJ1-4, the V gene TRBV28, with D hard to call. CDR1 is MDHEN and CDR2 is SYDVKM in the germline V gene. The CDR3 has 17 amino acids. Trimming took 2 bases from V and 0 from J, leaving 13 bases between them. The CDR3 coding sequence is TGTGCCAGCAGTTTACCTGTTTTACGGGCAACTAATGAAAAACTGTTTTTT. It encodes CASSLPVLRATNEKLFF.

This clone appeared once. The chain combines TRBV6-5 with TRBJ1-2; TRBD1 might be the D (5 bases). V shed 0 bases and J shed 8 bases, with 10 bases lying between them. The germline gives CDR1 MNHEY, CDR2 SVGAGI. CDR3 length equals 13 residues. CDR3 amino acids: CASSYSSRVGYTF. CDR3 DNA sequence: TGTGCCAGCAGTTACTCGTCCAGGGTGGGCTACACCTTC.

The CDR3 is CASSRDTPSYEQYF. CDR3 in DNA: TGTGCCAGCAGCCGCGACACGCCATCCTACGAGCAGTACTTC. The rearrangement joins TRBV5-4 to TRBJ2-7; D is uncertain. The germline CDR1 and CDR2 sequences are SGHNT and YYREEE (reference sequence). The CDR3 runs 14 residues. V was clipped by 4 bases and J by 1 base, with 12 bases between them.

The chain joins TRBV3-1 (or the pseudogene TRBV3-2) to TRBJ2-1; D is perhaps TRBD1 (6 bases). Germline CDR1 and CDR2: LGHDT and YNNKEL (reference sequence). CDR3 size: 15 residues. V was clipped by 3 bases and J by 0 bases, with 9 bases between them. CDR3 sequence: CASSQSGDSYNEQFF. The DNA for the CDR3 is TGTGCCAGCAGCCAGTCAGGGGACTCCTACAATGAGCAGTTCTTC.

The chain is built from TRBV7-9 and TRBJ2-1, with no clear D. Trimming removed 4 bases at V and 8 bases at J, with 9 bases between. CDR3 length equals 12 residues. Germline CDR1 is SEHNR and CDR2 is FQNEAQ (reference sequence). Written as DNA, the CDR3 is TGTGCCAGCAGCTCTAATTACCATGAGCAGTTCTTC. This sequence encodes CASSSNYHEQFF.

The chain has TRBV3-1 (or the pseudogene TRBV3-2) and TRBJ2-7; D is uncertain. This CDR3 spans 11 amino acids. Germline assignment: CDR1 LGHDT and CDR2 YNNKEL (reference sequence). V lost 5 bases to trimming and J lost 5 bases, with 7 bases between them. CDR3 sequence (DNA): TGTGCCAGCAGCGATCCTAACGAGCAGTACTTC. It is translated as CASSDPNEQYF.

CDR3 region: CASSQGQGREKLFF. The CDR3 DNA follows: TGCGCCAGCAGCCAGGGACAGGGTCGGGAAAAACTGTTTTTT. This chain links TRBV5-1 with TRBJ1-4; 9 bases agree with TRBD1. CDR3 size: 14 residues. Germline assignment: CDR1 SGHRS and CDR2 YFSETQ. Losses at the gene ends were 4 bases for V and 8 bases for J; bases not matched to a gene: 6.

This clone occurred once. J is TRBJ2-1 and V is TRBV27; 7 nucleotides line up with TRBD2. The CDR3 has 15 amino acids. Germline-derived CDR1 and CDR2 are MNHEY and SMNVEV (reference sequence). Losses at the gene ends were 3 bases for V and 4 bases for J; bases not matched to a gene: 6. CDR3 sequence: CASSFERGRYNEQFF. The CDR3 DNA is TGTGCCAGCAGTTTCGAGCGGGGAAGATACAATGAGCAGTTCTTC.

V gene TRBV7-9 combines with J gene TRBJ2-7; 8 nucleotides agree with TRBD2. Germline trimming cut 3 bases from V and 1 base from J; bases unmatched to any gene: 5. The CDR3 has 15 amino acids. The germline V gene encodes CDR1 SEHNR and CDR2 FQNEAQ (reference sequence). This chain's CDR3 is CASSFPGGASYEQYF. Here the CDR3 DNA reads TGTGCCAGCAGCTTCCCGGGGGGGGCTTCCTACGAGCAGTACTTC.

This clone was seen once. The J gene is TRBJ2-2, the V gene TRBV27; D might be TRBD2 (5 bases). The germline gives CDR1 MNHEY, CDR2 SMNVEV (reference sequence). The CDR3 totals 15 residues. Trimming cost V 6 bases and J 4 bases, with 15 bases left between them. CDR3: CASRPGSGSTGELFF. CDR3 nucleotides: TGTGCCAGCAGGCCCGGTTCTGGGAGCACCGGGGAGCTGTTTTTT.

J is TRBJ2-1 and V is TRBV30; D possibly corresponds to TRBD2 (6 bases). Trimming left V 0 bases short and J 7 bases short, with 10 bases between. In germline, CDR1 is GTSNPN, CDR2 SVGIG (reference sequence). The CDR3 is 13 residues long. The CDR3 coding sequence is TGTGCCTGGAGTGTATACGGAGGGAATGAGCAGTTCTTC. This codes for CAWSVYGGNEQFF.

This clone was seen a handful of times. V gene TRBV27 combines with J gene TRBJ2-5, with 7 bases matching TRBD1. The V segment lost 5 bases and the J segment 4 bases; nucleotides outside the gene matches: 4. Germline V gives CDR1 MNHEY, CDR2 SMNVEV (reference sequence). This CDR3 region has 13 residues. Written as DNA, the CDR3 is TGTGCCAGCAGTAGGGACAGCGGAGAGACCCAGTACTTC. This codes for CASSRDSGETQYF.

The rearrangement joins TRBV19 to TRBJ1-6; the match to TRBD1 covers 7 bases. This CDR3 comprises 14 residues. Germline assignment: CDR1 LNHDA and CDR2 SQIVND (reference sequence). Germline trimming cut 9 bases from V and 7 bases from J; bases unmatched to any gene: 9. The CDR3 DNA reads TGTGCCAGCCGGGACAGCCCCGGGAATTCACCCCTCCACTTT. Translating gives CASRDSPGNSPLHF.

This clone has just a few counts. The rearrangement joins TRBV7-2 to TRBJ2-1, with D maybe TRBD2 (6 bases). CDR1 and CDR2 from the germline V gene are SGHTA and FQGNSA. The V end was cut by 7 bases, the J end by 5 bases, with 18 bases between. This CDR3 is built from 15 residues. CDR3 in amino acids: CASNLRGMGHNEQFF. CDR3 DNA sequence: TGTGCCAGCAACCTCCGCGGGATGGGGCACAATGAGCAGTTCTTC.

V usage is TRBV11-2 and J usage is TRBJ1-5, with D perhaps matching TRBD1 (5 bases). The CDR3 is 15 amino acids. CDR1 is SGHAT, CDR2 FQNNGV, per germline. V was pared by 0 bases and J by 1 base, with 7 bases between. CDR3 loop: CASSLEGLSNQPQHF. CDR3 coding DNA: TGTGCCAGCAGCTTAGAGGGGCTGAGCAATCAGCCCCAGCATTTT.

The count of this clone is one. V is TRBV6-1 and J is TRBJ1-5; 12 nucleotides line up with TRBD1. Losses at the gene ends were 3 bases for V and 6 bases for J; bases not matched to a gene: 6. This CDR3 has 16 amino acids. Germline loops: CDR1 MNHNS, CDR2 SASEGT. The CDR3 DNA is TGTGCCAGCAGTGAGCTGGGACAGGGGGCGGGTCAGCCCCAGCATTTT. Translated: CASSELGQGAGQPQHF.

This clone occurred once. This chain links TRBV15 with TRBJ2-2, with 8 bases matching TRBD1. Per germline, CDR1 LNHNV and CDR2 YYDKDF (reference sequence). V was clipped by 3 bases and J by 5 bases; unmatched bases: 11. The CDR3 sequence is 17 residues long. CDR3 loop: CATSRDWDRRGTGELFF. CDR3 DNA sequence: TGTGCCACCAGCAGGGATTGGGACAGGCGAGGGACCGGGGAGCTGTTTTTT.